This TCR beta chain was sequenced for a study of blood T cell repertoires in COVID-19. V lost 6 bases to trimming and J lost 0 bases; unmatched junction nucleotides: 3. Germline CDR1 and CDR2: SNHLY and FYNNEI. The CDR3 contains 15 residues. As processed by the authors: Reference gene primer amplification gave estimated nucleated cell counts. The repertoire was sequenced with immunoSEQ multiplex PCR; TCRdb's copy has only in-frame clones and lacks some. The V and J calls and clone size are taken from that table; D and trimming were inferred from the DNA. Seen here are 100,000 or so clones, about 80% observed once, and the top ten hold roughly 29%.

The TCR was taken from a man between 65 and 85 years old with active or convalescent COVID-19. The chain carries TRBV2 and TRBJ1-5, with 9 positions matching TRBD1. The sequenced material came from peripheral blood. The CDR3 sequence is CASRGQGPSNQPQHF. CDR3 coding DNA: TGTGCCAGCAGGGGACAGGGACCTAGCAATCAGCCCCAGCATTTT.